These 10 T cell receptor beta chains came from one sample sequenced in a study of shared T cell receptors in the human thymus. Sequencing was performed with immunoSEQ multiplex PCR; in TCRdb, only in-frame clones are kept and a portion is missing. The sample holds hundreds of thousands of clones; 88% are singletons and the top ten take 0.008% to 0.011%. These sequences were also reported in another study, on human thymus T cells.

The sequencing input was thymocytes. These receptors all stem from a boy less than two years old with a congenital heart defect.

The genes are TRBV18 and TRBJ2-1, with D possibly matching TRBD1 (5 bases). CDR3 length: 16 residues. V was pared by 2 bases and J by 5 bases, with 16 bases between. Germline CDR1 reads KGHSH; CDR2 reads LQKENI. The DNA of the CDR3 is TGTGCCAGCTCACCAGGGGCTCGCGTTGAGGACAATGAGCAGTTCTTC. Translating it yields CASSPGARVEDNEQFF.

CDR3: CASRSIPSGKEPYNEQFF. The CDR3 bases are TGTGCCAGCAGGTCGATCCCTAGCGGGAAAGAACCCTACAATGAGCAGTTCTTC. The chain combines TRBV7-8 with TRBJ2-1; 9 bases align to TRBD2. Germline CDR1 and CDR2: SGHVS and FQNEAQ. This CDR3 comprises 18 residues. Trimming removed 6 bases from V and 2 bases from J; junction bases left unmatched: 14.

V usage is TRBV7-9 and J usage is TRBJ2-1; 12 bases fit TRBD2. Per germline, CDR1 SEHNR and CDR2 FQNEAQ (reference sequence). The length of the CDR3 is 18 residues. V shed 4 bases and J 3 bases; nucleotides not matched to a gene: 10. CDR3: CASSSLTSGRLDYNEQFF. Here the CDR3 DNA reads TGTGCCAGCAGCTCACTGACTAGCGGGAGATTGGACTACAATGAGCAGTTCTTC. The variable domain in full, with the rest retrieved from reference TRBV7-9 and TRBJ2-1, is DTGVSQNPRHKITKRGQNVTFRCDPISEHNRLYWYRQTLGQGPEFLTYFQNEAQLEKSRLLSDRFSAERPKGSFSTLEIQRTEQGDSAMYLCASSSLTSGRLDYNEQFFGPGTRLTVL.

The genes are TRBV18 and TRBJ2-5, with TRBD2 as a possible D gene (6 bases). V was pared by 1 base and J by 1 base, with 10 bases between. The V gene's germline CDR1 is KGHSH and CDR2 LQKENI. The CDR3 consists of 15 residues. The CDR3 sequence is CASSPHGRGQETQYF. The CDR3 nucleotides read TGTGCCAGCTCACCACACGGGAGAGGCCAAGAGACCCAGTACTTC.

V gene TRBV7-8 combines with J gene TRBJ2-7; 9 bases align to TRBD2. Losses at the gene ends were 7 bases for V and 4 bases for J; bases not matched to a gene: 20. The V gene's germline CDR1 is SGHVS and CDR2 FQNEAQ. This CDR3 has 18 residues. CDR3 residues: CASTLLPGLAAGSYEQYF. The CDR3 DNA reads TGTGCCAGCACCCTCCTTCCGGGACTAGCAGCTGGCTCGTACGAGCAGTACTTC.

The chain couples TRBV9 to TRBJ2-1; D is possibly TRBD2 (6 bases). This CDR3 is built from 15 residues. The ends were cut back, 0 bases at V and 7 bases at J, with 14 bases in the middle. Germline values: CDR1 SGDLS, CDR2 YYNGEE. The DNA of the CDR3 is TGTGCCAGCAGCGTAGAAGTGGGAGGAGGGAATGAGCAGTTCTTC. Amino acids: CASSVEVGGGNEQFF.

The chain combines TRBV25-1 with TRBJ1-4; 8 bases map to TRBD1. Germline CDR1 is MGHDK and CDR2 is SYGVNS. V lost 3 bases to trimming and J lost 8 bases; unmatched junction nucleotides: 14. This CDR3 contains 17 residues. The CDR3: CASSDLGQGAFGEKLFF. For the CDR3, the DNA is TGTGCCAGCAGTGATTTAGGGCAGGGGGCTTTTGGCGAAAAACTGTTTTTT.

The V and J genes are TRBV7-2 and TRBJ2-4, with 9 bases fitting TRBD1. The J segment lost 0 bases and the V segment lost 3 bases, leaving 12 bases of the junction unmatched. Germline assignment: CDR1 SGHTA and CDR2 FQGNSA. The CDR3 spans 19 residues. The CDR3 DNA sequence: TGTGCCAGCAGCTTCTCCCGGGACAGGGACCTGATAGCCAAAAACATTCAGTACTTC. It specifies CASSFSRDRDLIAKNIQYF. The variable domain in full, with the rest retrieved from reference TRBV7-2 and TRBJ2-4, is GAGVSQSPSNKVTEKGKDVELRCDPISGHTALYWYRQSLGQGLEFLIYFQGNSAPDKSGLPSDRFSAERTGGSVSTLTIQRTQQEDSAVYLCASSFSRDRDLIAKNIQYFGAGTRLSVL.

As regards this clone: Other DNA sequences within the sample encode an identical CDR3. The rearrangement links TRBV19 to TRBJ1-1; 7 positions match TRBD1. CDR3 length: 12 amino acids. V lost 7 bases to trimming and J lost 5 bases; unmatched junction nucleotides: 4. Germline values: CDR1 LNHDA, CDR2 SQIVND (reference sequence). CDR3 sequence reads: CASTSRGTEAFF. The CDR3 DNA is TGTGCCAGTACCAGCAGGGGGACTGAAGCTTTCTTT.

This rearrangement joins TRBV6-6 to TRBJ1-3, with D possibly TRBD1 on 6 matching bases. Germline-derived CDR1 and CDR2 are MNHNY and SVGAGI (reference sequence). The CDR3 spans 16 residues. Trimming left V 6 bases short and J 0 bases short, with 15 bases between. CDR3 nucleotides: TGTGCCAGCAGCAGAAAAGGACAGCTCTCTGGAAACACCATATATTTT. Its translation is CASSRKGQLSGNTIYF.